This entry features one TCR beta chain sequence. Its matching antigen is unknown. Only in-frame clones appear in the TCRdb table, and some are missing; sequencing was by immunoSEQ multiplex PCR. The repertoire holds about 350,000 clones, with about 90% as singletons. This record belongs to a study of Ad26.COV2.S vaccination and SARS-CoV-2 variants. From germline, CDR1 is SGHAT and CDR2 FQNNGV. Trimming took 2 bases from V and 15 from J, leaving 11 bases between them. CDR3 length: 11 residues. Regarding the study as a whole: Reportedly, after vaccination the spike-specific CD8+ and CD4+ T cell responses displayed substantial breadth.

The TCR comes from a human donor who had recovered from COVID-19. V and J are TRBV11-2 and TRBJ2-1; weak D call: TRBD2 (6 bases). The sequencing used peripheral blood, collected after recovery from COVID-19. This chain's CDR3 is CASSLRGLRFF. CDR3 nucleotides: TGTGCCAGCAGCTTACGGGGGTTGCGGTTCTTC.